Listed below are T cell receptor beta chains from one sample, sequenced in a study of T cell responses to AZD1222 COVID-19 vaccine. Profiling relied on immunoSEQ multiplex PCR, and the TCRdb table lists in-frame clones only, not all of them. The sample shows 210,000 or so clones, about 92% of them seen only once. The sample consisted of peripheral blood, taken on day 0 of MenACWY control vaccination. These receptors originate from an adult in good health. Each CDR3 is given with its conserved first and last residue. Each record gives: D gene, V gene, J gene, clone size, CDR3 protein, CDR3 DNA. The D gene is left open where the match is weak. Clone size is stated in some rows and not others, as once, few, many or a class when expanded.

NA	TRBV4-2	TRBJ1-6	NA	CASSQGGEWGSPLHF	TGTGCCAGCAGCCAAGGAGGCGAGTGGGGATCACCCCTCCACTTT
NA	TRBV5-5	TRBJ1-6	NA	CASSLVPGSSYNSPLHF	TGTGCCAGCAGCTTGGTCCCAGGCAGCTCCTATAATTCACCCCTCCACTTT
NA	TRBV7-9	TRBJ2-7	NA	CASSLLQTEAHEQYF	TGTGCCAGCAGCTTACTCCAGACAGAGGCCCACGAGCAGTACTTC
TRBD1	TRBV6-5	TRBJ1-2	few	CASSQTGVGYTF	TGTGCCAGCAGTCAGACAGGGGTCGGCTACACCTTC
NA	TRBV18	TRBJ1-1	NA	CASLPGLNTEAFF	TGTGCCAGCTTGCCAGGCTTGAACACTGAAGCTTTCTTT
TRBD1	TRBV6-2/TRBV6-3	TRBJ1-5	NA	CASSAGRDRGPNFNQPQHF	TGTGCCAGCAGCGCCGGCCGGGACAGGGGCCCAAACTTCAATCAGCCCCAGCATTTT
TRBD1	TRBV2	TRBJ1-4	NA	CASSRQGANEKLFF	TGTGCCAGCAGCCGACAGGGGGCTAATGAAAAACTGTTTTTT
NA	TRBV21-1	TRBJ2-7	NA	CASSKGGPLYEQYF	TGTGCCAGCAGCAAAGGTGGCCCACTCTACGAGCAGTACTTC
NA	TRBV5-1	TRBJ2-1	NA	CASSLVQGSYNEQFF	TGCGCCAGCAGCTTGGTCCAGGGAAGCTACAATGAGCAGTTCTTC
NA	TRBV10-3	TRBJ1-5	once	CAISGTAGQPQHF	TGTGCCATCAGTGGTACAGCCGGCCAGCCCCAGCATTTT
NA	TRBV27	TRBJ2-7	NA	CASRPSRGNAYEQYF	TGTGCCAGCAGACCCAGCCGGGGTAACGCTTACGAGCAGTACTTC
TRBD1	TRBV25-1	TRBJ1-4	NA	CASSPRDRGPEKLFF	TGTGCCAGCAGTCCCCGGGACAGGGGGCCTGAAAAACTGTTTTTT
NA	TRBV6-1	TRBJ1-3	NA	CASGAALSSGNTIYF	TGTGCCAGCGGTGCAGCCCTGAGCTCTGGAAACACCATATATTTT
NA	TRBV4-1	TRBJ1-5	NA	CASSQDRVGRGNQPQHF	TGCGCCAGCAGCCAAGATCGGGTGGGGCGCGGCAATCAGCCCCAGCATTTT
NA	TRBV19	TRBJ2-2	NA	CASSAQLNTGELFF	TGTGCCAGTAGTGCCCAGTTAAACACCGGGGAGCTGTTTTTT
TRBD1	TRBV4-2	TRBJ1-4	NA	CASSQPDRGFEKLFF	TGTGCCAGCAGCCAGCCGGACAGGGGCTTTGAAAAACTGTTTTTT
NA	TRBV6-2/TRBV6-3	TRBJ1-5	NA	CASSGDLRSMPQHF	TGTGCCAGCAGTGGCGATCTTAGAAGTATGCCCCAGCATTTT
TRBD2	TRBV28	TRBJ2-1	NA	CASSLPLAGGHNEQFF	TGTGCCAGCAGTCTCCCTCTAGCGGGGGGCCACAATGAGCAGTTCTTC
TRBD2	TRBV19	TRBJ2-5	NA	CASSLLGLAGEETQYF	TGTGCCAGTAGTCTCCTGGGTCTAGCGGGGGAAGAGACCCAGTACTTC
NA	TRBV5-1	TRBJ2-3	NA	CASSLFRGSTDTQYF	TGCGCCAGCAGCTTGTTCCGGGGGAGCACAGATACGCAGTATTTT
NA	TRBV27	TRBJ1-6	NA	CASSLKRNSPLHF	TGTGCCAGCAGTTTAAAAAGAAATTCACCCCTCCACTTT
NA	TRBV5-6	TRBJ1-3	NA	CASSLGMGGSAVF	TGTGCCAGCAGCTTGGGGATGGGGGGCTCCGCCGTCTTT
TRBD1	TRBV30	TRBJ2-1	once	CACGQGPYNEQFF	TGTGCCTGTGGACAGGGACCCTACAATGAGCAGTTCTTC
TRBD1	TRBV29-1	TRBJ2-7	NA	CSANRGNSNEQYF	TGCAGCGCCAACAGGGGCAATTCGAACGAGCAGTACTTC
NA	TRBV27	TRBJ1-1	NA	CASTPNPGSPEAFF	TGTGCCAGCACTCCCAACCCAGGGTCCCCCGAGGCTTTCTTT
NA	TRBV10-1	TRBJ2-1	NA	CASSSARRDEQFF	TGCGCCAGCAGCTCGGCCCGTCGGGATGAGCAGTTCTTC
NA	TRBV2	TRBJ1-4	NA	CASRGRRVLATNEKLFF	TGTGCCAGCAGGGGGCGGCGGGTCCTTGCAACTAATGAAAAACTGTTTTTT
TRBD2	TRBV27	TRBJ2-1	NA	CASSLSHRGGSYNEQFF	TGTGCCAGCAGTTTATCGCATCGGGGGGGCTCCTACAATGAGCAGTTCTTC
NA	TRBV19	TRBJ2-5	NA	CASSMGWGIQETQYF	TGTGCCAGTAGTATGGGTTGGGGGATACAAGAGACCCAGTACTTC
NA	TRBV10-3	TRBJ1-2	NA	CAISEWAEYGYTF	TGTGCCATCAGTGAGTGGGCCGAATATGGCTACACCTTC
NA	TRBV7-2	TRBJ2-6	NA	CASSLGGFTGANVLTF	TGTGCCAGCAGCCTGGGGGGATTCACTGGGGCCAACGTCCTGACTTTC
NA	TRBV21-1	TRBJ1-5	NA	CASSTYHIDSNQPQHF	TGTGCCAGCAGCACCTACCACATTGATAGCAATCAGCCCCAGCATTTT
TRBD2	TRBV6-6	TRBJ2-7	NA	CASSPSGGGPYEQYF	TGTGCCAGCAGCCCCAGCGGGGGGGGTCCCTACGAGCAGTACTTC
NA	TRBV7-2	TRBJ1-1	NA	CASSLAAGTAFF	TGTGCCAGCAGCTTAGCGGCGGGTACGGCTTTCTTT
TRBD1	TRBV6-5	TRBJ1-5	NA	CASSQGGTGKQPQHF	TGTGCCAGCAGCCAGGGGGGGACAGGGAAACAGCCCCAGCATTTT
NA	TRBV12-3/TRBV12-4	TRBJ2-5	NA	CASRPRYQETQYF	TGTGCCAGCAGACCTAGGTACCAAGAGACCCAGTACTTC
TRBD1	TRBV28	TRBJ1-5	NA	CASSFPQGGNQPQHF	TGTGCCAGCAGTTTCCCACAGGGGGGCAATCAGCCCCAGCATTTT
TRBD1	TRBV7-4	TRBJ1-5	once	CASSSTGTVENQPQHF	TGTGCCAGCAGCTCAACCGGGACAGTAGAGAATCAGCCCCAGCATTTT
NA	TRBV27	TRBJ1-2	once	CASSPLRGGYTF	TGTGCCAGCAGTCCCCTACGGGGGGGCTACACCTTC
NA	TRBV9	TRBJ2-3	NA	CASSVFSGADTQYF	TGTGCCAGCAGCGTATTTTCGGGGGCCGATACGCAGTATTTT
NA	TRBV5-4	TRBJ1-2	NA	CASSLRGGYGYTF	TGTGCCAGCAGCTTGAGGGGTGGGTATGGCTACACCTTC
TRBD1	TRBV7-8	TRBJ1-5	NA	CASSPDRGRNQPQHF	TGTGCCAGCAGCCCAGACAGGGGGCGCAATCAGCCCCAGCATTTT
NA	TRBV3-1/TRBV3-2	TRBJ1-1	NA	CASSPTTAMNTEAFF	TGTGCCAGCAGCCCCACGACAGCAATGAACACTGAAGCTTTCTTT
NA	TRBV7-8	TRBJ1-4	NA	CASSWRISGEKLFF	TGTGCCAGCAGCTGGAGAATAAGCGGGGAAAAACTGTTTTTT
TRBD1	TRBV5-4	TRBJ1-1	NA	CASSLQGGIEAFF	TGTGCCAGCAGCTTACAGGGGGGGATTGAAGCTTTCTTT
NA	TRBV30	TRBJ1-3	NA	CAWSVSSGNTIYF	TGTGCCTGGAGTGTGTCCTCTGGAAACACCATATATTTT